Presented here are 4 T cell receptor beta chains from one specimen sequenced in a study of cytomegalovirus exposure and HLA in healthy donors. 60 Vbeta and 13 Jbeta primers were used in PCR. Profiling relied on immunoSEQ multiplex PCR, and the TCRdb table lists in-frame clones only, not all of them. The table has roughly 200,000 clones, approximately 90% seen once. The sample comprised PBMCs. These receptors were obtained from a woman between 18 and 29 years old in good health and CMV-seronegative.

The gene calls are TRBV2 and TRBJ2-2; TRBD2 might be the D (6 bases). This CDR3 comprises 14 residues. Germline V gene data show CDR1 as SNHLY and CDR2 as FYNNEI. V lost 4 bases, J lost 2 bases, and 8 bases lay in between. For the CDR3, the DNA is TGTGCCAGCAGTGGACTAGTAAACACCGGGGAGCTGTTTTTT. The encoded protein is CASSGLVNTGELFF. The full variable domain, with the rest looked up from reference TRBV2 and TRBJ2-2, is EPEVTQTPSHQVTQMGQEVILRCVPISNHLYFYWYRQILGQKVEFLVSFYNNEISEKSEIFDDQFSVERPDGSNFTLKIRSTKLEDSAMYFCASSGLVNTGELFFGEGSRLTVL.

J is TRBJ1-1 and V is TRBV5-4; D may be TRBD1 (5 bases). CDR1 and CDR2 from the germline V gene are SGHNT and YYREEE (reference sequence). The CDR3 consists of 17 residues. Trimming removed 0 bases from V and 1 base from J, with 16 bases in between. CDR3: CASSLGLTGVGNTEAFF. The CDR3 DNA reads TGTGCCAGCAGCTTGGGTTTAACGGGGGTCGGGAACACTGAAGCTTTCTTT.

The table lists this clone with a count of one. J is TRBJ2-3 and V is TRBV10-3; the D is unclear. V lost 2 bases, J lost 5 bases, and 8 bases lay in between. The CDR3 totals 13 residues. Germline CDR1 reads ENHRY; CDR2 reads SYGVKD. For the CDR3, the DNA is TGTGCCATCAGTGAGGGTCCGAGAGATACGCAGTATTTT. Protein product: CAISEGPRDTQYF.

This clone occurred once. V gene TRBV7-7 combines with J gene TRBJ1-1, with D maybe TRBD1 (6 bases). This CDR3 comprises 18 residues. CDR1 and CDR2 from the germline V gene are SSHAT and FNYEAQ (reference sequence). With 1 base removed from V and 1 base from J, the gap between germline ends came to 19 bases. As DNA, the CDR3 is TGTGCCAGCAGCTTAGAGTGGCGGGGGGGGGCATCGAACACTGAAGCTTTCTTT. Protein sequence: CASSLEWRGGASNTEAFF.